The clone carrying this T cell receptor (beta chain) was counted many times. Antigen: not known. The source of the sample is a study of identical twins. TCRdb itself ran the 5' RACE reads through MiXCR, one entry per CDR3 protein. The profile covers 450,000 to 650,000 distinct CDR3 sequences, with nearly 10% appearing a single time and around 3% taken by the ten largest. Study-wide results and limits: Cord blood beta clonotypes that were abundant carried fewer insertions, and memory repertoires showed no such trend.

The sample was also reused in another study, on yellow fever vaccine responses in identical twins.

Source material: PBMCs. The source is a woman aged 18-29 years in good health.

CDR3 nucleotide sequence: TGTGCCAGCAGTTTAGCGAGGGACAGGGCTTCCTACGAGCAGTACTTC. This sequence encodes CASSLARDRASYEQYF. The V and J genes are TRBV12-3 or TRBV12-4 and TRBJ2-7, with TRBD1 matching over 9 bases. The ends lost 0 bases at V and 1 base at J; junction bases unmatched: 4. CDR3 size: 16 residues.